These T cell receptor beta chains were read from a single sample in a study of T cell repertoires in cytomegalovirus infection. No antigen has been assigned to these receptors. TCRdb recomputed calls from the reads with MiXCR, one row per CDR3 protein. The repertoire holds more than 50,000 distinct CDR3 sequences, with about 30% as singletons. The sequenced sample was PBMCs, sequenced either directly or after in vitro stimulation (not recorded which). The source of these receptors is a human donor in good health (CMV status not recorded). Some clones in this sample may be carry-over from other donors' samples. Each CDR3 is given with its conserved first and last residue. D genes are given only for firm matches. The listing skips clone size in some rows; elsewhere it reads once, few, many or a size class.

len	abundance	d_gene	j_gene	v_gene	CDR3aa	CDR3nt
14	NA	NA	TRBJ2-2	TRBV5-6	CASSLVSGTGELFF	TGTGCCAGCAGCTTGGTTTCAGGCACCGGGGAGCTGTTTTTT
11	NA	NA	TRBJ2-7	TRBV10-3	CAIGIAYEQYF	TGTGCCATCGGAATAGCCTACGAGCAGTACTTC
15	NA	NA	TRBJ1-1	TRBV7-9	CASSSSGAMNTEAFF	TGTGCCAGCAGCTCATCAGGGGCGATGAACACTGAAGCTTTCTTT
15	many	NA	TRBJ2-7	TRBV7-6	CASSLGQGHPYEQYF	TGTGCCAGCAGCTTAGGGCAGGGCCATCCCTACGAGCAGTACTTC
16	NA	NA	TRBJ1-4	TRBV5-6	CASSLSTGSYNEKLFF	TGTGCCAGCAGCTTATCTACAGGGTCGTATAATGAAAAACTGTTTTTT
14	NA	NA	TRBJ1-5	TRBV7-9	CASSLDGSNQPQHF	TGTGCCAGCAGCTTAGACGGCAGCAATCAGCCCCAGCATTTT
12	NA	TRBD1	TRBJ1-5	TRBV20-1	CSAEQGAQPQHF	TGCAGTGCGGAACAGGGGGCGCAGCCCCAGCATTTT
13	NA	NA	TRBJ1-3	TRBV7-7	CASSPGAGNTIYF	TGTGCCAGCAGCCCTGGGGCTGGAAACACCATATATTTT
13	few	NA	TRBJ1-1	TRBV6-1	CASSSGPSTEAFF	TGTGCCAGCAGTAGCGGTCCGAGCACTGAAGCTTTCTTT
14	few	TRBD2	TRBJ2-1	TRBV2	CASGKAGGQGEQFF	TGTGCCAGTGGAAAAGCGGGGGGCCAGGGTGAGCAGTTCTTC
14	many	NA	TRBJ1-1	TRBV6-2/TRBV6-3	CASSYVGARTEAFF	TGTGCCAGCAGTTATGTGGGGGCGCGGACTGAAGCTTTCTTT
13	many	NA	TRBJ1-1	TRBV7-9	CASIDPSETEAFF	TGTGCCAGCATCGATCCTAGTGAAACTGAAGCTTTCTTT
14	once	NA	TRBJ2-4	TRBV20-1	CSALRVEQGNIQYF	TGCAGTGCTCTCAGGGTCGAGCAGGGAAACATTCAGTACTTC
11	few	NA	TRBJ2-7	TRBV7-2	CASSYLYEQYF	TGTGCCAGCAGCTACCTCTACGAGCAGTACTTC
15	few	NA	TRBJ2-5	TRBV19	CASSNLGTPGETQYF	TGTGCCAGTAGTAACCTTGGGACTCCCGGAGAGACCCAGTACTTC
13	many	NA	TRBJ1-1	TRBV7-2	CASSLAPQSEAFF	TGTGCCAGCAGCTTAGCCCCACAAAGTGAAGCTTTCTTT
14	NA	TRBD1	TRBJ1-1	TRBV2	CASRGRDRASEAFF	TGTGCCAGCAGGGGCCGGGACAGGGCATCTGAAGCTTTCTTT
17	NA	TRBD2	TRBJ2-1	TRBV6-8	CASSRSGTSGNYNEQFF	TGTGCCAGCAGTAGAAGTGGGACTAGCGGGAATTACAATGAGCAGTTCTTC
16	NA	TRBD2	TRBJ2-6	TRBV4-3	CASSQGGEGGANVLTF	TGCGCCAGCAGCCAAGGGGGGGAGGGTGGGGCCAACGTCCTGACTTTC
15	many	NA	TRBJ2-7	TRBV20-1	CSALATDSWSYEQYF	TGCAGTGCCCTAGCCACGGACAGTTGGTCTTACGAGCAGTACTTC
14	NA	NA	TRBJ1-4	TRBV13	CASSSGVRGEKLFF	TGTGCCAGCAGCAGTGGGGTACGGGGTGAAAAACTGTTTTTT
16	NA	TRBD2	TRBJ2-5	TRBV28	CASSLTTSGDQETQYF	TGTGCCAGCAGTTTAACGACTAGCGGGGATCAAGAGACCCAGTACTTC
12	many	NA	TRBJ2-5	TRBV7-9	CASSSDQETQYF	TGTGCCAGCAGTTCGGATCAAGAGACCCAGTACTTC
17	NA	TRBD2	TRBJ2-3	TRBV4-3	CASSRWQGLAGADTQYF	TGCGCCAGCAGCCGCTGGCAGGGACTAGCGGGAGCCGATACGCAGTATTTT
15	many	TRBD1	TRBJ2-2	TRBV2	CASSRTGLVTGELFF	TGTGCCAGCAGTCGGACAGGGTTGGTCACCGGGGAGCTGTTTTTT
18	few	TRBD2	TRBJ2-2	TRBV12-3/TRBV12-4	CASSLWRQRGPNTGELFF	TGTGCCAGCAGTTTATGGCGCCAGCGGGGGCCAAACACCGGGGAGCTGTTTTTT
14	NA	NA	TRBJ2-3	TRBV7-2	CASSLVGLTDTQYF	TGTGCCAGCAGCTTAGTCGGGCTCACAGATACGCAGTATTTT
12	NA	NA	TRBJ2-3	TRBV12-3/TRBV12-4	CASSFLTDTQYF	TGTGCCAGCAGTTTTCTGACAGATACGCAGTATTTT
12	NA	NA	TRBJ2-5	TRBV6-2/TRBV6-3	CASSYAKETQYF	TGTGCCAGCAGTTACGCGAAAGAGACCCAGTACTTC
17	few	NA	TRBJ2-6	TRBV4-1	CASSQQPKGSGANVLTF	TGCGCCAGCAGCCAGCAACCAAAGGGCTCTGGGGCCAACGTCCTGACTTTC
13	NA	NA	TRBJ2-5	TRBV15	CATSRDGVETQYF	TGTGCCACCAGCAGAGATGGGGTAGAGACCCAGTACTTC
17	NA	NA	TRBJ1-5	TRBV19	CASHATGSRYSNQPQHF	TGTGCCAGCCATGCCACAGGGTCGCGATATAGCAATCAGCCCCAGCATTTT
14	once	NA	TRBJ1-3	TRBV12-3/TRBV12-4	CATSFGGHGNTIYF	TGTGCCACTTCCTTCGGGGGGCACGGAAACACCATATATTTT
15	few	NA	TRBJ2-1	TRBV15	CATSRSLEWDNEQFF	TGTGCCACCAGCAGGAGTCTAGAGTGGGACAATGAGCAGTTCTTC
16	few	TRBD2	TRBJ2-1	TRBV7-6	CASSSYGTTGFGEQFF	TGTGCCAGCAGCTCATACGGGACTACGGGGTTTGGGGAGCAGTTCTTC
15	NA	NA	TRBJ1-6	TRBV10-3	CAISAPGTTGSPLHF	TGTGCCATCAGTGCTCCAGGGACGACGGGTTCACCCCTCCACTTT
16	NA	TRBD2	TRBJ2-3	TRBV28	CASSPSRGAREDTQYF	TGTGCCAGCAGCCCCTCGCGGGGGGCTCGGGAGGATACGCAGTATTTT
15	few	TRBD1	TRBJ2-5	TRBV2	CASSARDRGLETQYF	TGTGCCAGCAGTGCCCGGGACAGGGGACTGGAGACCCAGTACTTC
12	once	TRBD1	TRBJ1-1	TRBV28	CASGRTGGEAFF	TGTGCCAGCGGGCGGACAGGGGGTGAAGCTTTCTTT
17	NA	TRBD2	TRBJ2-3	TRBV7-2	CASSPNVGGGGTDTQYF	TGTGCCAGCAGCCCTAATGTGGGGGGGGGAGGCACAGATACGCAGTATTTT
13	NA	NA	TRBJ1-2	TRBV28	CASSFGRVSGYTF	TGTGCCAGCAGTTTTGGAAGGGTCTCTGGCTACACCTTC
17	NA	NA	TRBJ2-3	TRBV4-3	CASSQDRDAKPTDTQYF	TGCGCCAGCAGCCAAGATCGGGACGCTAAACCCACAGATACGCAGTATTTT
15	NA	NA	TRBJ1-2	TRBV5-4	CASSLEGRGPRGYTF	TGTGCCAGCAGCCTAGAGGGGAGGGGACCAAGAGGCTACACCTTC
14	many	TRBD1	TRBJ2-7	TRBV7-2	CASSSRQGAYEQYF	TGTGCCAGCAGCTCCCGACAGGGGGCCTACGAGCAGTACTTC
13	NA	NA	TRBJ2-2	TRBV29-1	CSAGSEDTGELFF	TGCAGCGCTGGTAGCGAGGACACCGGGGAGCTGTTTTTT